This T cell receptor (beta chain) was retrieved from a study of identical twins. Via MiXCR, TCRdb re-called the 5' RACE reads, giving one row per CDR3 protein. Counted here are hundreds of thousands of distinct CDR3 sequences, less than 9.5% occurring once; the ten biggest clones make up roughly 7%. Healthy Caucasians alone served as donors. The sample was also linked to a second study, of yellow fever vaccine responses in identical twins.

The source is a woman aged 18 to 35 in good health. Sequenced material: CD8+ T cells sorted from blood.

The DNA for the CDR3 is TGTGCCAGCAGTTTATGGGACATAAACACCGGGGAGCTGTTTTTT. This gives the protein CASSLWDINTGELFF. V gene TRBV28 combines with J gene TRBJ2-2, with D perhaps matching TRBD1 (5 bases). The CDR3 has 15 residues. Trimming shortened V by 0 bases and J by 2 bases, and 7 bases separated the two germline ends. The germline gives CDR1 MDHEN, CDR2 SYDVKM.